This T cell receptor beta chain was captured in a study of identical twins. This clonotype has just a few counts. At one boundary the junction diverges from the germline segment, which might be a read error. One entry per CDR3 protein, called by TCRdb with MiXCR from the 5' RACE reads. The table records roughly 480,000 distinct CDR3 sequences, about 24% of them present only once. Per germline, CDR1 SSHAT and CDR2 FNYEAQ (reference sequence). The CDR3 is 14 residues long. The data also belong to a second study, concerning T cells expressing NK-cell markers. This second report adds: Sequencing covered eight donors, seven HCMV-seropositive and one seronegative. Anti-gamma-delta TCR antibody use in several experiments restricted sorting to alpha-beta TCR T cells. As a fraction of CD8+ T cells, dominant NKG2C+ clonotypes reached roughly 1.0-8% in over 5 donors.

The sequence derives from a woman younger than 30 in good health. The genes are TRBV7-7 and TRBJ2-2; no clear D gene. Sequencing was carried out using CD4+ T cells sorted from blood. CDR3: CASSLGWVTGELFF. CDR3 bases: TGTGCTAGCAGCTTAGGATGGGTGACCGGGGAGCTGTTTTTT.